The next 32 T cell receptor beta chains were all read from a single sample in a study of regulatory and conventional T cells in RAG deficiency. Method: immunoSEQ multiplex PCR; TCRdb's copy keeps in-frame clones and lacks some. Among tens of thousands of clones listed, about nine tenths were seen once. These data were also reused for a study on regulatory T cells. That study reports: Primers: 52 TRBV forward and 13 TRBJ reverse.

The specimen sequenced was CD8+ T cells sorted from blood. These receptors were obtained from a human donor in good health.

V is TRBV27 and J is TRBJ2-1; tentative D call: TRBD1 (5 bases). This CDR3 has 15 amino acids. Germline CDR1 and CDR2: MNHEY and SMNVEV (reference sequence). V gave up 5 bases and J gave up 4 bases, with 15 bases separating them. For the CDR3, the DNA is TGTGCCAGCAGTCCAAAGACAGAAACATACAATGAGCAGTTCTTC. Translating gives CASSPKTETYNEQFF.

This clone was seen once. J is TRBJ1-4 and V is TRBV7-6, with D perhaps TRBD1 (5 bases). The CDR3 spans 16 residues. CDR1 is SGHVS, CDR2 FNYEAQ, per germline. V was pared by 4 bases and J by 3 bases, with 15 bases between. CDR3 protein: CASSSLVGGPNEKLFF. The CDR3 DNA reads as TGTGCCAGCAGCTCACTAGTTGGGGGACCTAATGAAAAACTGTTTTTT.

This clone was observed a few times. Possible read error: a much larger clone is one base away. This chain connects TRBV5-1 to TRBJ2-7; D tentatively fits TRBD1 or TRBD2 (5 bases each). Germline CDR1 is SGHRS and CDR2 is YFSETQ. The CDR3 runs 14 residues. The ends were cut back, 6 bases at V and 5 bases at J, with 18 bases in the middle. The CDR3 sequence is CASNSGAGINEQYF. CDR3 nucleotide sequence: TGCGCCAGCAACTCCGGGGCAGGTATCAACGAGCAGTACTTC. The full variable domain, with the rest looked up from reference TRBV5-1 and TRBJ2-7, is KAGVTQTPRYLIKTRGQQVTLSCSPISGHRSVSWYQQTPGQGLQFLFEYFSETQRNKGNFPGRFSGRQFSNSRSEMNVSTLELGDSALYLCASNSGAGINEQYFGPGTRLTVT.

This chain uses TRBV11-2 with TRBJ2-7, with D possibly being TRBD1 or TRBD2 (6 bases each). The germline CDR1 and CDR2 sequences are SGHAT and FQNNGV. The CDR3 consists of 16 residues. V was cut by 0 bases and J by 5 bases, with 17 bases left in between. The chain's CDR3 is CASSLDHPGAVDEQYF. The CDR3 DNA follows: TGTGCCAGCAGCTTAGATCACCCGGGGGCGGTTGACGAGCAGTACTTC.

This chain connects TRBV13 to TRBJ2-6, with unresolved D. V was clipped by 2 bases and J by 2 bases, with 7 bases between them. Looked up from germline, CDR1 is PRHDT and CDR2 is FYEKMQ (reference sequence). The CDR3 spans 15 residues. In DNA form, the CDR3 reads TGTGCCAGCAGCTTATGGGGTACTGGGGCCAACGTCCTGACTTTC. Translation gives CASSLWGTGANVLTF.

This clone was counted a few times. The V gene is TRBV6-4, the J gene TRBJ2-2; D not resolved. V was trimmed by 5 bases and J by 5 bases, leaving 9 bases between them. Germline V CDR1 and CDR2: MRHNA, SNTAGT. The CDR3 extends over 13 amino acids. DNA for the CDR3: TGTGCCAGCAGTCCCGGCAGTACCGGGGAGCTGTTTTTT. It codes for CASSPGSTGELFF.

This CDR3 reads CAWSVQGAYEQYF. The DNA of the CDR3 is TGTGCCTGGAGTGTACAGGGAGCCTACGAGCAGTACTTC. J is TRBJ2-7 and V is TRBV30, with a possible D match to TRBD1 (6 bases). Trimming removed 0 bases from V and 2 bases from J, with 8 bases in between. Looked up from germline, CDR1 is GTSNPN and CDR2 is SVGIG (reference sequence). The CDR3 is made up of 13 amino acids.

The J gene is TRBJ2-1, the V gene TRBV11-2; D is perhaps TRBD1 (6 bases). Per germline, CDR1 SGHAT and CDR2 FQNNGV. V dropped 3 bases and J dropped 6 bases, with 18 bases sitting between them. The CDR3 extends over 16 amino acids. The CDR3 DNA reads as TGTGCCAGCAGCTTTGGGCCCGGCCTAGGGGGCAATGAGCAGTTCTTC. Protein product: CASSFGPGLGGNEQFF. The complete variable domain, with remaining parts taken from reference TRBV11-2 and TRBJ2-1, reads EAGVAQSPRYKIIEKRQSVAFWCNPISGHATLYWYQQILGQGPKLLIQFQNNGVVDDSQLPKDRFSAERLKGVDSTLKIQPAKLEDSAVYLCASSFGPGLGGNEQFFGPGTRLTVL.

This rearrangement joins TRBV27 to TRBJ1-2, with a weak D call TRBD1 (5 bases). V was shortened by 5 bases and J by 2 bases, with 9 bases between the two germline ends. The CDR3 covers 13 residues. The V gene's germline CDR1 is MNHEY and CDR2 SMNVEV (reference sequence). The CDR3 nucleotides read TGTGCCAGCAGTCCGGGGGGGAACTATGGCTACACCTTC. It encodes CASSPGGNYGYTF.

The V call is TRBV28, the J call TRBJ1-5; 7 bases fit TRBD1. This CDR3 spans 15 amino acids. Germline loops: CDR1 MDHEN, CDR2 SYDVKM. Losses at the gene ends were 5 bases for V and 4 bases for J; bases not matched to a gene: 8. CDR3 sequence (DNA): TGTGCCAGCAGTCAAACTCCCAGGGGGAATCAGCCCCAGCATTTT. Amino acids: CASSQTPRGNQPQHF.

There are a few counts of this clone. V and J are TRBV5-1 and TRBJ2-3; D is undetermined. This CDR3 region has 16 residues. Germline V gene data show CDR1 as SGHRS and CDR2 as YFSETQ. With 0 bases removed from V and 6 bases from J, the gap between germline ends came to 17 bases. The CDR3 protein is CASSLADHPRADTQYF. As DNA, the CDR3 is TGCGCCAGCAGCTTGGCCGATCACCCCCGGGCGGATACGCAGTATTTT.

The chain couples TRBV19 to TRBJ2-7, with unresolved D. Germline CDR1 LNHDA, CDR2 SQIVND (reference sequence). The CDR3 runs to 14 residues. Trimming took 0 bases from V and 10 from J, leaving 16 bases between them. In DNA, the CDR3 is TGTGCCAGTAGTATAGATCTCCCAGGTTATGCCCAGTACTTC. As protein: CASSIDLPGYAQYF.

This chain links TRBV15 with TRBJ2-4, with D uncertain. Germline values: CDR1 LNHNV, CDR2 YYDKDF (reference sequence). This CDR3 has 14 amino acids. Trimming took off 4 bases at V and 3 bases at J, with 10 bases between the two ends. CDR3: CATSIDGIKNIQYF. Here the CDR3 DNA reads TGTGCCACCAGCATAGATGGGATCAAAAACATTCAGTACTTC.

The genes are TRBV10-3 and TRBJ2-1, with D tentatively TRBD2 (5 bases). V was trimmed by 3 bases and J by 0 bases, leaving 12 bases between them. The CDR3 contains 16 residues. Germline assignment: CDR1 ENHRY and CDR2 SYGVKD. The CDR3: CAISDSAGRSYNEQFF. The CDR3 region has the DNA TGTGCCATCAGTGACTCGGCGGGCCGCTCCTACAATGAGCAGTTCTTC.

The chain is built from TRBV11-2 and TRBJ1-4, with unresolved D. The CDR3 loop spans 13 amino acids. Germline CDR1 and CDR2: SGHAT and FQNNGV. V was cut by 6 bases and J by 8 bases, with 13 bases left in between. The CDR3 sequence: CASSAPREEKLFF. DNA for the CDR3: TGTGCCAGCAGTGCCCCCCGGGAAGAAAAACTGTTTTTT.

V is TRBV5-6 and J is TRBJ1-1; the D is unclear. This CDR3 is 13 amino acids long. Looked up from germline, CDR1 is SGHDT and CDR2 is YYEEEE. Trimming took off 0 bases at V and 5 bases at J, with 8 bases between the two ends. The CDR3 nucleotides read TGTGCCAGCAGCTTGGCCTTAGGGACTGAAGCTTTCTTT. Its translation is CASSLALGTEAFF.

This rearrangement joins TRBV30 to TRBJ2-7, with 9 bases fitting TRBD1. CDR1 is GTSNPN and CDR2 is SVGIG in the germline V gene (reference sequence). The CDR3 runs 14 residues. The V and J ends lost 2 bases and 5 bases, in that order; junction bases with no gene match: 7. This CDR3 reads CAWSPGTGYHEQYF. The CDR3 bases are TGTGCCTGGAGTCCCGGGACAGGGTACCACGAGCAGTACTTC.

The chain recombines TRBV11-2 with TRBJ2-2, with 8 positions matching TRBD1. The CDR3 runs to 16 residues. CDR1 is SGHAT and CDR2 is FQNNGV in the germline V gene. Trimming took 4 bases from V and 8 from J; bases not matched to a gene: 12. The DNA for the CDR3 is TGTGCCAGCAGCTATCGGGACAGGCGCTCAGCAGGGGAGCTGTTTTTT. It codes for CASSYRDRRSAGELFF.

The chain uses TRBV7-6 and TRBJ1-5; no clear D gene. The CDR3 sequence is 13 residues long. V lost 2 bases and J 3 bases, leaving 5 bases between the germline ends. CDR1 and CDR2 from the germline V gene are SGHVS and FNYEAQ. CDR3 in amino acids: CASSLSYNQPQHF. Written as DNA, the CDR3 is TGTGCCAGCAGCTTATCGTACAATCAGCCCCAGCATTTT.

This clone occurred once. The chain has TRBV7-3 and TRBJ2-7; D gene unclear. This CDR3 has 13 amino acids. Germline V gene sequence: CDR1 SGHTA, CDR2 FQGTGA. The V end was cut by 5 bases, the J end by 7 bases, with 15 bases between. CDR3 sequence: CASSPAPDLEQYF. The CDR3 nucleotides read TGTGCCAGCAGCCCGGCCCCAGATTTAGAGCAGTACTTC.

This clone showed up just once. This rearrangement joins TRBV7-9 to TRBJ2-7; TRBD1 matches at 9 bases. In germline, CDR1 is SEHNR, CDR2 FQNEAQ (reference sequence). The CDR3 extends over 15 amino acids. Losses at the gene ends were 4 bases for V and 4 bases for J; bases not matched to a gene: 8. CDR3 sequence (DNA): TGTGCCAGCAGCTCCGCCCGGGACAGGGAATACGAGCAGTACTTC. It specifies CASSSARDREYEQYF.

The CDR3 reads CASSIQGALNEKLFF. Written as DNA, the CDR3 is TGTGCCAGTAGTATCCAGGGGGCCCTTAATGAAAAACTGTTTTTT. The chain employs TRBV19 and TRBJ1-4, with TRBD1 matching over 8 bases. Germline V gives CDR1 LNHDA, CDR2 SQIVND (reference sequence). The CDR3 loop spans 15 amino acids. The V gene end was trimmed by 3 bases and the J gene end by 4 bases; junction bases not matched to a gene: 4.

The V gene is TRBV6-4, the J gene TRBJ2-1, with TRBD2 identical over 9 bases. The V segment lost 2 bases and the J segment 3 bases; nucleotides outside the gene matches: 5. Germline loops: CDR1 MRHNA, CDR2 SNTAGT. This CDR3 spans 16 amino acids. DNA for the CDR3: TGTGCCAGCAGTGACGGCCAGCGGGGGGACTACAATGAGCAGTTCTTC. Amino acid sequence: CASSDGQRGDYNEQFF.

This clone was seen just once. The DNA for the CDR3 is TGCAGCGTTGAAGACGGGGGCTACGAGCAGTACTTC. Residues: CSVEDGGYEQYF. The rearrangement links TRBV29-1 to TRBJ2-7, with D tentatively TRBD2 (6 bases). The CDR3 extends over 12 amino acids. Trimming took 0 bases from V and 3 from J, leaving 6 bases between them. Germline V gives CDR1 SQVTM, CDR2 ANQGSEA.

The chain combines TRBV27 with TRBJ1-2; unclear D gene. V lost 3 bases and J lost 7, with 21 bases in between. Per the germline V gene, CDR1 is MNHEY and CDR2 is SMNVEV (reference sequence). This CDR3 contains 16 residues. The DNA of the CDR3 is TGTGCCAGCAGTTTTTACAACGAACCTCAGCTAAGTGGCTACACCTTC. Its translation is CASSFYNEPQLSGYTF.

The chain uses TRBV7-8 and TRBJ1-6; possibly TRBD1 for D (5 bases). Deletions cut 3 bases from V and 0 bases from J, with 9 bases between. This CDR3 spans 16 amino acids. CDR1 SGHVS and CDR2 FQNEAQ come from the germline V gene. CDR3 in amino acids: CASSLGRGSYNSPLHF. CDR3 DNA sequence: TGTGCCAGCAGCTTGGGACGGGGCTCCTATAATTCACCCCTCCACTTT.

The chain is built from TRBV11-3 and TRBJ1-1; D is perhaps TRBD1 (5 bases). V lost 5 bases, J lost 11 bases, and 21 bases lay in between. The CDR3 contains 14 residues. Germline lookup yields CDR1 SGHNT and CDR2 YENEEA. CDR3 region: CASSPQSAAQGAFF. CDR3 DNA sequence: TGTGCCAGCAGCCCCCAGTCGGCGGCTCAGGGTGCTTTCTTT. The variable domain in full, with the rest retrieved from reference TRBV11-3 and TRBJ1-1, is EAGVVQSPRYKIIEKKQPVAFWCNPISGHNTLYWYLQNLGQGPELLIRYENEEAVDDSQLPKDRFSAERLKGVDSTLKIQPAELGDSAVYLCASSPQSAAQGAFFGQGTRLTVV.

The chain employs TRBV27 and TRBJ2-7; 10 bases fit TRBD1. This CDR3 region has 14 residues. The germline V gene encodes CDR1 MNHEY and CDR2 SMNVEV (reference sequence). V lost 6 bases, J lost 2 bases, and 4 bases stayed unmatched. In DNA, the CDR3 is TGTGCCAGCAGCAGACAGGGGGCGACCTACGAGCAGTACTTC. Translating gives CASSRQGATYEQYF.

The rearrangement joins TRBV29-1 to TRBJ2-7; the D gene is possibly TRBD1 (5 bases). The CDR3 is 10 residues long. Trimming removed 6 bases at V and 3 bases at J, with 6 bases between. The V gene's germline CDR1 is SQVTM and CDR2 ANQGSEA. Here the CDR3 DNA reads TGCAGCGTAGGGGACTACGAGCAGTACTTC. It codes for CSVGDYEQYF.

This chain uses TRBV27 with TRBJ1-1; 9 bases are shared with TRBD1. The V gene end was trimmed by 5 bases and the J gene end by 1 base; junction bases not matched to a gene: 8. Germline assignment: CDR1 MNHEY and CDR2 SMNVEV (reference sequence). The CDR3 spans 16 residues. The CDR3 loop reads CASSPWTGEGNTEAFF. CDR3 nucleotides: TGTGCCAGCAGTCCCTGGACAGGGGAGGGGAACACTGAAGCTTTCTTT.

J is TRBJ2-6 and V is TRBV7-6; the D gene is possibly TRBD2 (6 bases). CDR3 length: 22 residues. V shed 2 bases and J shed 6 bases, with 32 bases lying between them. Germline loops: CDR1 SGHVS, CDR2 FNYEAQ. Written as DNA, the CDR3 is TGTGCCAGCAGCTTATTACCCCTACCGAGTAGCACACAAGGGACTGAGGCCAACGTCCTGACTTTC. Protein product: CASSLLPLPSSTQGTEANVLTF.

The chain links TRBV28 to TRBJ2-7; D not certain. The CDR3 is 15 residues long. Germline CDR1 MDHEN, CDR2 SYDVKM. Between the trimmed V and J ends, which lost 2 bases and 3 bases, there was a span of 14 bases. In DNA form, the CDR3 reads TGTGCCAGCAGTTTAGTTAATAGGGTGGGCTACGAGCAGTACTTC. As protein: CASSLVNRVGYEQYF. The whole variable domain, remainder taken from reference TRBV28 and TRBJ2-7, is DVKVTQSSRYLVKRTGEKVFLECVQDMDHENMFWYRQDPGLGLRLIYFSYDVKMKEKGDIPEGYSVSREKKERFSLILESASTNQTSMYLCASSLVNRVGYEQYFGPGTRLTVT.